This T cell receptor beta chain appears in the sequencing data of a study of cytomegalovirus exposure and HLA in healthy donors (TCRdb year 2017). Broadly, across the study: An earlier analysis of roughly 570 of the donors reported about 300 Gb of sequence data and 117 million unique TCR beta sequences obtained from around 190 million T cells. Approximately 310 gigabases of sequencing data and 70 million to 100 million unique TCR sequences were included in an early release covering over 600 HLA-typed donors. Of the roughly 400 genotyped donors, approximately 80% fell in the genetic ancestry cluster associated with self-reported Caucasian donors. The study aimed to test whether signatures of past pathogen exposure could be identified by cataloging public T cell receptors. The study profiled the T cell repertoires of 666 subjects by immunosequencing and related them to cytomegalovirus serostatus. In addition to the first cohort of 500 to 850 subjects, a separate validation cohort of approximately 120 different subjects was used. To predict cytomegalovirus infection status, the study brought together high-throughput TCR immunosequencing, statistical association of individual TCRs with disease status, and machine learning. A later analysis re-analyzed previously published TCR beta repertoires from approximately 670 donors and added high-resolution HLA genotyping to study TCR occurrence patterns. The later analysis used no new phenotypic data to find candidate immune exposures, relying instead on TCR beta sequences and their occurrence across donors. An earlier analysis of roughly 580 of the donors used high-throughput TCR beta sequencing to judge whether each TCR beta V gene segment behaved as functional or pseudogenic. Donor age, sex, ethnicity and CMV serostatus were compiled alongside the repertoire data. A later genetic analysis used genome-wide SNP genotypes for about 60% of the roughly 670 donors, treating that subset as a discovery cohort. Every discovery cohort repertoire had been produced on one sequencing platform. HLA typing covered class I and class II loci at four-digit resolution. The number of donors typed differed by locus, with 629-630 for A, B, C, DRB1 and DQB1, approximately 500 for DQA1, over 600 for DPA1, and around 450 for DPB1. About 5 DR-DQ haplotypes were handled as single units for association and clustering, since linkage in the cohort was strong. Among approximately 370 genotyped donors of the cohort, an average of roughly 230,000 unique TCR beta nucleotide sequences was sequenced per donor, of which roughly 17% were non-productive. Broad study findings and their caveats: Because HLA typing was missing for some donors at each locus, association tests included only the typed subset. It was suggested by the authors that the approach could potentially be generalized to other disease states and immunological phenotypes. In the study, approximately 160 TCR beta chains were listed as associated with cytomegalovirus. A later analysis reported that several top co-occurrence clusters appeared linked to parvovirus B19, influenza, CMV and Epstein-Barr virus. When HLA alleles, especially DR and DQ, strongly co-occurred, TCR associations were difficult to assign to individual alleles. In both the original and validation cohorts, the classifier was reported to diagnose cytomegalovirus status with high specificity and sensitivity. Most CMV-associated TCR beta chains appeared to be HLA-restricted in a later analysis, and the HLA associations seemed to be driven largely by CMV exposure. Compared with the roughly 710-donor mean, donors in an Asian-associated ancestry cluster had fewer N-insertions in productive TCRs, according to a later genetic analysis. Roughly 15 rarely observed V segments, including chromosome 9 orphons, were excluded from the earlier analysis of almost 600 of the donors because counts were too low. In a later genetic analysis, a missense DCLRE1C variant was associated with V-gene and J-gene trimming of TCR beta chains, and the association was replicated in an independent cohort. Because the 87-base-pair reads could not distinguish some IMGT-functional V segments, including TRBV6-2 and TRBV6-3, those segments were excluded. A further reported finding was that TCR beta sequences accurately predicted the HLA-A and HLA-B alleles for most subjects in the first cohort. In a later analysis, the rate of TCR association differed among HLA loci, with DRB1 alleles having the most associated TCRs and HLA-C alleles having the fewest. Broadly in line with IMGT annotations, most TCR beta V segments showed up in productive rearrangements about 87% or about 30% of the time in an earlier analysis of 450 to 750 of the donors. In vitro tests confirmed that a few of the cytomegalovirus-associated TCR beta chains recognize cytomegalovirus antigens. In a later analysis, HLA-associated TCR beta chains showed more clonal expansion and lower generation probabilities than non-associated chains that were equally common. Linkage disequilibrium might explain the correlated functional status among segregating V segments, but an unknown experimental factor could not be excluded. Sequencing depth was assumed to be roughly uniform across donors in the presence/absence analyses, though that assumption may not hold. Most TCR sequences were seen in very few donors, while some public TCRs were found in many individuals. Specific HLA alleles were associated with 16,951 TCR beta sequences at a false discovery rate of 0.05 in a later analysis. A cluster of highly shared sequence variants was judged likely to represent a technical artifact of the sequencing pipeline. CMV serostatus was the only immune exposure information available for the cohort. This cohort had only TCR beta chains sequenced, and the lack of alpha or paired-chain data limited which features could be detected.

This clone has just one count. This receptor's antigen is unknown. The record has no base qualities; no much larger clone is one base away. The CDR3 sequence holds 15 residues, the cysteine and phenylalanine included. The retained sequence is limited to the CDR3, 45 bases, with the frame set at the first base. Reading the germline V gene gives CDR1 SGDLS and CDR2 YYNGEE. Trimmed from V: 0 bases; trimmed from J: 3 bases; junction bases lacking a gene match: 5. The cohort was made up of 666 healthy bone marrow donors. All cohort members were sampled while nominally healthy, although unrecorded immune exposures were likely present. The donor tested CMV seronegative, placing the donor among the roughly 350 seronegative members of the cohort. A peripheral blood sample was collected from each donor, and TCR beta sequencing was performed on peripheral blood mononuclear cells. The Qiagen DNeasy Blood Extraction Kit was used to extract genomic DNA from the blood cell samples.

The library was made by the immunoSEQ multiplex PCR assay. A mixture of 60 forward primers for TCR Vbeta segments and 13 reverse primers for TCR Jbeta segments was used in the multiplex PCR. The CDR3 region of rearranged TCR beta genes was amplified from genomic DNA with a multiplex PCR assay. Amplified TCR beta libraries were sequenced as 87-base-pair reads on the Illumina HiSeq System. Concerning the study's data processing: A later analysis counted some 74 million unique TCR beta chains across the 650 to 700 repertoires, and around 12 million of these chains were shared by at least two donors. A nearest-neighbor algorithm error-corrected the raw reads and collapsed the reads into unique sequences, merging closely related sequences to remove PCR and sequencing errors. V, D and J gene segments were assigned by aligning CDR3 sequences to IMGT reference sequences. For a sequence to be retained, a match of at least six nucleotides to both a V gene segment and a J gene segment was required. A rearrangement was called productive if the CDR3 had no stop codons and remained in frame with V and J, and every other rearrangement was called non-productive. CDR3 was defined according to IMGT convention as the region running from the second conserved V-encoded cysteine to the conserved J-encoded phenylalanine. The earlier analysis of roughly 590 of the donors excluded sequences that lacked an unambiguous match to a single V gene segment. In an earlier analysis of approximately 590 of the donors, V segments were called functional above 56.7% productive rearrangements and were called segregating when the between-donor standard deviation exceeded 5%. A statistical classification framework was built for diagnosing cytomegalovirus status from the catalog of TCR beta chain sequences. In a later analysis, TCR nucleotide sequences were compared against IMGT/GENE-DB human TR gene sequences so that V and J genes could be assigned. Using the TCRdist pipeline, a later analysis assigned CDR3 sequences along with most-parsimonious VDJ recombination scenarios. In a later analysis, every TCR beta chain was defined by the combination of its CDR3 amino acid sequence and its V-gene family, and reads without a unique V-gene family were dropped. To address suspected cross-contamination and a sequencing artifact, a later analysis removed 592 highly shared, low-generation-probability nucleotide sequences. For each public chain, a later analysis derived a clonal expansion index from normalized ranks of inferred template counts within each repertoire. Generation probabilities in a later analysis came from a VDJ recombination model fitted to out-of-frame rearrangements, and those results were checked against IGoR. In a later analysis, TCR-TCR, TCR-HLA and TCR-CMV co-occurrence was scored with hypergeometric tests, and a repertoire-size bias correction was applied to TCR pairs. To estimate false discovery rates, a later analysis permuted the HLA or CMV assignments 20 times. In a later analysis, co-occurring TCRs were grouped using DBSCAN, with TCRdist sequence similarity added in when clustering inside HLA-allele-positive subsets. For co-occurrence clustering, repertoires with fewer than 30,000 or more than 120,000 public chains were excluded, along with 4 to 6 repertoires with anomalous nucleotide sharing. The source is immuneACCESS, and TCRdb retained only in-frame sequences with V and J called. Part of the clones is not carried over; for the studies checked, unresolved V genes explain less than half of this, and the remainder is unexplained. D and trimming were read from the DNA, whereas the V and J calls and clone size are those reported in that table. For this sample the table gives fewer than 200,000 clones, of which 82% were detected only once. Approximately 1.6% of the sample rests with the top ten.

Sequences were obtained from PBMCs. This TCR was sampled from a male donor in good health and CMV-seronegative. Recombination connected TRBV9 to TRBJ1-1, and TRBD1 aligns with 7 junction nucleotides. The CDR3: CASSVDDRVDTEAFF. The DNA sequence follows: TGTGCCAGCAGCGTAGACGACAGGGTGGACACTGAAGCTTTCTTT.